This entry features one TCR beta chain sequence. This record belongs to a study of shared clonotypes between healthy human individuals. Donors were healthy HIV-negative adults without recent acute infections or vaccinations. The sorted-subset replicate PCRs were given 200 ng DNA, which is 30,000 or so T cell genomes. The table came from immunoSEQ multiplex PCR; TCRdb's copy has only in-frame clones and leaves some out. The data contain 2,100,000 or so clones, approximately 95% of them seen just once; the ten biggest clones take up roughly 0.13%. The sequence was collected from a man between 18 and 35 years old in good health. The sequenced material came from naive CD4+ T cells sorted from blood. This sample's subset: CD45RA+ positively selected.

The CDR3 reads CASSLEQGGSGANVLTF. CDR3 sequence (DNA): TGCGCCAGCAGCTTGGAGCAGGGGGGCTCTGGGGCCAACGTCCTGACTTTC. The chain joins TRBV5-1 to TRBJ2-6; D might be TRBD1 (7 bases). This CDR3 contains 17 residues. The germline CDR1 and CDR2 sequences are SGHRS and YFSETQ. Trimming left V 0 bases short and J 0 bases short, with 10 bases between.